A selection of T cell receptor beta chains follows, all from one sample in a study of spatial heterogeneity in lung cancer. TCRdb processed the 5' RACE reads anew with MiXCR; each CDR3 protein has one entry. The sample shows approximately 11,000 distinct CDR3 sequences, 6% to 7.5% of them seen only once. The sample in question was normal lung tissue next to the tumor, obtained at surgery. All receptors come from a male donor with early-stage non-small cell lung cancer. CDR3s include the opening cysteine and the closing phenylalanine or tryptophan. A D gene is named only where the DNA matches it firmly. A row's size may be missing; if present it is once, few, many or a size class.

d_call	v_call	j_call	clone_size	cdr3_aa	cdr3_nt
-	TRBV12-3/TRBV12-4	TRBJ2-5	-	CVSTPRPTETQYF	TGTGTCAGCACTCCACGTCCCACGGAGACCCAGTACTTC
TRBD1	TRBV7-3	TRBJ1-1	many	CASSLTQGANTEAFF	TGTGCCAGCAGCTTAACACAGGGGGCGAACACTGAAGCTTTCTTT
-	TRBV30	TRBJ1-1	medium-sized	CAWSIGRTEAFF	TGTGCCTGGAGTATAGGGAGGACTGAAGCTTTCTTT
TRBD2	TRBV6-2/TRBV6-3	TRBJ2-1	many	CASRPLAGGGNEQFF	TGTGCCAGCAGGCCACTAGCGGGGGGCGGCAATGAGCAGTTCTTC
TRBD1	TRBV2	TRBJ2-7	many	CASQRQGNEQYF	TGTGCCAGCCAGCGACAGGGGAACGAGCAGTACTTC
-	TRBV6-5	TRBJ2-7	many	CASSRAGGGTYEQYF	TGTGCCAGCAGTCGTGCTGGTGGGGGGACCTACGAGCAGTACTTC
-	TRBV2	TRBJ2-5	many	CASSIRQEEETQYF	TGTGCCAGCAGTATAAGACAGGAGGAAGAGACCCAGTACTTC
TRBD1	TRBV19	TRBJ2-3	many	CASRRTGTGQTDTQYF	TGTGCCAGTAGGAGAACCGGGACAGGGCAAACAGATACGCAGTATTTT
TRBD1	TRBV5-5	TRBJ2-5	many	CASSLTGVETQYF	TGTGCCAGCAGCTTGACAGGGGTAGAGACCCAGTACTTC
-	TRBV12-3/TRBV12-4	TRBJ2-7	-	CASSLGGRLPYEQYF	TGTGCCAGCAGTTTGGGGGGTCGTCTCCCCTACGAGCAGTACTTC
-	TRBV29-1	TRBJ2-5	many	CSVPGLRDGGTQYF	TGCAGCGTTCCGGGACTGCGAGACGGTGGGACCCAGTACTTC
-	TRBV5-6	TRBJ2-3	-	CASRTRQGRTDTQYF	TGTGCCAGCAGAACCCGGCAGGGGAGGACAGATACGCAGTATTTT
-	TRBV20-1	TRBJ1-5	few	CSASPDMKPQHF	TGCAGTGCTAGTCCGGATATGAAGCCCCAGCATTTT
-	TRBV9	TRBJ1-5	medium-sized	CASSAGAAPQPQHF	TGTGCCAGCAGCGCCGGAGCGGCACCTCAGCCCCAGCATTTT
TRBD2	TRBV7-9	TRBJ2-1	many	CASSVTGLAGEQFF	TGTGCCAGCAGCGTGACGGGACTAGCGGGTGAGCAGTTCTTC
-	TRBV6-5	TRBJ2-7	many	CASSYSRSTRVEQYF	TGTGCCAGCAGTTACTCGAGATCGACTAGGGTCGAGCAGTACTTC
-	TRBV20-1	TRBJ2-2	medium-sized	CSAREEVRESNTGELFF	TGCAGTGCTAGAGAAGAAGTAAGGGAATCGAACACCGGGGAGCTGTTTTTT
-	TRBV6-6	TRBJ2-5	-	CASTVPPGETQYF	TGTGCCAGCACAGTGCCCCCTGGGGAGACCCAGTACTTC
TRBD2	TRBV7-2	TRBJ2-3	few	CASNRDYNTDTQYF	TGTGCCAGCAACCGGGACTACAACACAGATACGCAGTATTTT
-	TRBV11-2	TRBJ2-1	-	CASSLEELSEQFF	TGTGCCAGCAGCTTAGAAGAACTCTCTGAGCAGTTCTTC
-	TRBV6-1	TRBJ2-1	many	CASNSGNNEQFF	TGTGCCAGCAATTCGGGGAATAATGAGCAGTTCTTC
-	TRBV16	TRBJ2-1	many	CASSLAGIFNEQFF	TGTGCCAGCAGCCTGGCAGGTATCTTCAATGAGCAGTTCTTC